This T cell receptor (beta chain) was sequenced for a study of beta chain features in type 1 diabetes. The wider study: Sorted cells, about 99 million in number, were examined across all samples.

The study reverse transcribed the entire isolated RNA, so it sequenced expressed TCRB transcripts. Sequencing used immunoSEQ multiplex PCR; TCRdb keeps in-frame clones, though not all of them. The sample records roughly 130,000 clones, about 8.7% being singletons. Germline V gene lookup returns CDR1 SGHAT and CDR2 FQNNGV. J gave up 5 bases and V 7 bases, and 8 bases lay outside the gene matches. There are 13 residues in the CDR3. The V gene is TRBV11-2, the J gene TRBJ2-7; 7 bases agree with TRBD1. The receptor was isolated from a man aged 18 to 30 in good health. Sequencing was done on a sample of central memory CD4+ T cells from blood. CDR3 coding DNA: TGTGCCAGCAACCTGGGACAGTTAGACGAGCAGTACTTC. This encodes CASNLGQLDEQYF. The full variable domain, rest sourced from reference TRBV11-2 and TRBJ2-7, is EAGVAQSPRYKIIEKRQSVAFWCNPISGHATLYWYQQILGQGPKLLIQFQNNGVVDDSQLPKDRFSAERLKGVDSTLKIQPAKLEDSAVYLCASNLGQLDEQYFGPGTRLTVT.